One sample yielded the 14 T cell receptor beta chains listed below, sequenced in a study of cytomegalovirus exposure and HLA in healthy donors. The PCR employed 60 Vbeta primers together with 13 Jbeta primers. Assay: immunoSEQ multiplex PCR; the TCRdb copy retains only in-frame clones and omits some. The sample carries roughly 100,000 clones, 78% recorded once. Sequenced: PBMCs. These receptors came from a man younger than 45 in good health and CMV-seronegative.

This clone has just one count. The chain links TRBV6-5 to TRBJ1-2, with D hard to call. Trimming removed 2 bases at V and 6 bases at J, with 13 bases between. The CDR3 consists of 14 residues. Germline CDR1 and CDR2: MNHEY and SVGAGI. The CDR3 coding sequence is TGTGCCAGCAGTTACGCCTCGGGGTGGGATGGCTACACCTTC. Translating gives CASSYASGWDGYTF.

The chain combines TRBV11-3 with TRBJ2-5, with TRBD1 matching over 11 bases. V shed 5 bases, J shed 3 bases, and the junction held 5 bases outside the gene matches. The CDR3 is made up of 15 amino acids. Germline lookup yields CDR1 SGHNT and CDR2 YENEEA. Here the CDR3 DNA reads TGTGCCAGCAGCCCCGGGACAGGGGGGGAAGAGACCCAGTACTTC. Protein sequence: CASSPGTGGEETQYF.

CDR3 in amino acids: CASSRTENTEAFF. The CDR3 DNA follows: TGTGCCAGCTCACGGACAGAGAACACTGAAGCTTTCTTT. The gene calls are TRBV18 and TRBJ1-1; maybe TRBD1 (6 bases). CDR1 KGHSH and CDR2 LQKENI come from the germline V gene. The V end was cut by 4 bases, the J end by 1 base, with 7 bases between. The CDR3 length is 13 residues.

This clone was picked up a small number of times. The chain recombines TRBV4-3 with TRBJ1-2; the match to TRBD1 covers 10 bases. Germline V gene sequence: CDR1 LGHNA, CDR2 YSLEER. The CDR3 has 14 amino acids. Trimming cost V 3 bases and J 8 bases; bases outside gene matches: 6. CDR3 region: CASSQDGQGVGYTF. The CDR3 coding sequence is TGCGCCAGCAGCCAGGACGGACAGGGGGTCGGCTACACCTTC.

The CDR3 coding sequence is TGTGCCAGCAGTGAACAGGGGGGCTATGGCTACACCTTC. Residues: CASSEQGGYGYTF. The chain carries TRBV6-1 and TRBJ1-2; TRBD1 matches at 7 bases. The CDR3 is 13 residues long. Germline V lookup: CDR1 MNHNS, CDR2 SASEGT. V lost 2 bases to trimming and J lost 4 bases; unmatched junction nucleotides: 1.

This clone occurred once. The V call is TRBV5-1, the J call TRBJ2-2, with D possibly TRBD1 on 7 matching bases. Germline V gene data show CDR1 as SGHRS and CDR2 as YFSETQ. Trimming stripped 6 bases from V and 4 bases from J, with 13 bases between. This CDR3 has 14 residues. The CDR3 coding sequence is TGCGCCAGCACGGATCAGGGGGGCACCGGGGAGCTGTTTTTT. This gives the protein CASTDQGGTGELFF.

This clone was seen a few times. The CDR3 loop reads CASSVVLGPGNTIYF. CDR3 bases: TGTGCCAGCAGCGTAGTTCTGGGGCCAGGAAACACCATATATTTT. The chain combines TRBV9 with TRBJ1-3; TRBD1 is a possible D gene (5 bases). Germline V gene lookup returns CDR1 SGDLS and CDR2 YYNGEE. This CDR3 is 15 amino acids long. With 0 bases removed from V and 4 bases from J, the gap between germline ends came to 11 bases.

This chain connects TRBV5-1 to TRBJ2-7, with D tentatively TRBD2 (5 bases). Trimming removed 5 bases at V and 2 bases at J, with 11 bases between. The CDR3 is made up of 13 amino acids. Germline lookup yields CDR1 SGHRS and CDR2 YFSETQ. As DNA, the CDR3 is TGCGCCAGCAGAGCCAGTAGCGCCTACGAGCAGTACTTC. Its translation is CASRASSAYEQYF.

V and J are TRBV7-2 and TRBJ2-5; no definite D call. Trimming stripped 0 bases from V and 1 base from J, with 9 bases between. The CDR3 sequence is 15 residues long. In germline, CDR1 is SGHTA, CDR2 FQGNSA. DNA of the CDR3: TGTGCCAGCAGCTTAGCTAGCAGTGTCCAAGAGACCCAGTACTTC. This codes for CASSLASSVQETQYF.

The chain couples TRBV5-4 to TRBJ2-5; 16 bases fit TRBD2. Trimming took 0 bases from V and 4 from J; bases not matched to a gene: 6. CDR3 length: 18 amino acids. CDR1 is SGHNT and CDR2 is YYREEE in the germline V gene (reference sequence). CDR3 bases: TGTGCCAGCAGCTTGGCCGGGACTAGCGGGGGGGCCGGAGAGACCCAGTACTTC. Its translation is CASSLAGTSGGAGETQYF.

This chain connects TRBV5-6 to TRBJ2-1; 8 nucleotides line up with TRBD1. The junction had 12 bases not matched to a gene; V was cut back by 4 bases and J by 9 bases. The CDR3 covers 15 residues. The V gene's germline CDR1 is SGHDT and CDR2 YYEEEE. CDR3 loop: CASSRDRSPSGEQFF. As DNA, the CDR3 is TGTGCCAGCAGCCGGGACAGGTCTCCCTCCGGTGAGCAGTTCTTC.

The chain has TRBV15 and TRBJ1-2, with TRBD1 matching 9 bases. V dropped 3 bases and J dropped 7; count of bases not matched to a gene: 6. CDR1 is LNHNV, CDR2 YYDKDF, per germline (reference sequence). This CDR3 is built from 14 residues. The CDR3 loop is CATSRADRGAGYTF. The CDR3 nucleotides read TGTGCCACCAGCAGGGCGGACAGGGGAGCTGGCTACACCTTC.

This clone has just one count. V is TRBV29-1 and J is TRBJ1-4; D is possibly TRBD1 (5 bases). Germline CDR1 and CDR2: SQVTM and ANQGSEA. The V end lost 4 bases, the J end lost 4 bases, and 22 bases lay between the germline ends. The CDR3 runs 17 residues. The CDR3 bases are TGCAGCGTTGTCTTGGGGGGGGTGCGCAGGGTTAATGAAAAACTGTTTTTT. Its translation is CSVVLGGVRRVNEKLFF.

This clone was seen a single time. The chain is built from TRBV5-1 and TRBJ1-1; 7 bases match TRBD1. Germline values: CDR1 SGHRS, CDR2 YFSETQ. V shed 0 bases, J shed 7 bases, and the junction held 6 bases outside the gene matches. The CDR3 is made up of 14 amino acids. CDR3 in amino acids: CASSLVTGTDEAFF. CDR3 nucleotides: TGCGCCAGCAGCTTGGTGACCGGGACAGATGAAGCTTTCTTT.